The next 31 T cell receptor beta chains were all read from a single sample in a study of cytomegalovirus exposure and HLA in healthy donors. The PCR made use of 60 Vbeta and 13 Jbeta primers. Repertoires were generated with immunoSEQ multiplex PCR, while TCRdb's copy carries only in-frame clones and drops some. The repertoire table contains some 72,000 clones. Sequencing input: PBMCs. The receptors here all came from a man aged 40-55 years in good health and CMV-seronegative.

The V call is TRBV6-1, the J call TRBJ2-7; 7 positions match TRBD1. V shed 3 bases, J shed 1 base, and the junction held 6 bases outside the gene matches. Germline CDR1 MNHNS, CDR2 SASEGT. The CDR3 consists of 15 residues. The CDR3 sequence: CASSDLGQISYEQYF. The CDR3 nucleotides are TGTGCCAGCAGTGATTTGGGACAGATTTCCTACGAGCAGTACTTC.

The V call is TRBV7-2, the J call TRBJ2-3; 9 bases agree with TRBD2. There are 17 residues in the CDR3. The germline V gene has CDR1 SGHTA and CDR2 FQGNSA. V was clipped by 1 base and J by 2 bases; unmatched bases: 7. The chain's CDR3 is CASSLVAGGTITDTQYF. CDR3 coding DNA: TGTGCCAGCAGCTTAGTGGCGGGGGGGACCATCACAGATACGCAGTATTTT.

This clone shows up as medium-sized by frequency. This chain uses TRBV2 with TRBJ1-1, with 12 bases matching TRBD1. CDR1 SNHLY and CDR2 FYNNEI come from the germline V gene. The CDR3 is made up of 18 amino acids. Germline trimming cut 4 bases from V and 4 bases from J; bases unmatched to any gene: 13. CDR3 nucleotides: TGTGCCAGCAGTGTATGGTCCGGGACAGGGGGCTCGGGCACTGAAGCTTTCTTT. Amino acid sequence: CASSVWSGTGGSGTEAFF. Combining the CDR3 with reference TRBV2 and TRBJ1-1 gives the whole variable domain EPEVTQTPSHQVTQMGQEVILRCVPISNHLYFYWYRQILGQKVEFLVSFYNNEISEKSEIFDDQFSVERPDGSNFTLKIRSTKLEDSAMYFCASSVWSGTGGSGTEAFFGQGTRLTVV.

The chain couples TRBV6-5 to TRBJ1-4; D gene unclear. The CDR3 runs to 16 residues. Between the trimmed V and J ends, which lost 2 bases and 0 bases, there was a span of 10 bases. Germline values: CDR1 MNHEY, CDR2 SVGAGI. CDR3: CASSYGQPSTNEKLFF. CDR3 nucleotides: TGTGCCAGCAGTTACGGGCAGCCATCAACTAATGAAAAACTGTTTTTT.

The chain links TRBV5-4 to TRBJ1-6; D might be TRBD1 (6 bases). V dropped 2 bases and J dropped 5 bases, with 11 bases sitting between them. The CDR3 has 15 amino acids. Germline CDR1 SGHNT, CDR2 YYREEE (reference sequence). In DNA, the CDR3 is TGTGCCAGCAGCTTAGAGGGGGGGAATAATTCACCCCTCCACTTT. Its protein product is CASSLEGGNNSPLHF.

The chain uses TRBV7-2 and TRBJ1-2, with 7 nucleotides matching TRBD1. The germline gives CDR1 SGHTA, CDR2 FQGNSA. CDR3 length equals 14 residues. V was clipped by 2 bases and J by 4 bases; unmatched bases: 4. Here the CDR3 reads CASSLPGGIYGYTF. DNA of the CDR3: TGTGCCAGCAGCTTACCAGGGGGGATCTATGGCTACACCTTC.

Regarding this clone: Other DNA sequences in this sample translate to the same CDR3. The V call is TRBV18, the J call TRBJ1-2, with 9 nucleotides matching TRBD1. The ends lost 3 bases at V and 8 bases at J; junction bases unmatched: 4. Germline CDR1 KGHSH, CDR2 LQKENI. CDR3 length: 13 amino acids. This CDR3 is CASSPRQGDGYTF. In nucleotides, the CDR3 is TGTGCCAGCTCACCCCGACAGGGGGACGGCTACACCTTC.

V usage is TRBV5-6 and J usage is TRBJ2-5; 9 nucleotides align to TRBD1. Germline V gives CDR1 SGHDT, CDR2 YYEEEE. The CDR3 covers 14 residues. The V gene end was trimmed by 0 bases and the J gene end by 4 bases; junction bases not matched to a gene: 1. CDR3 in DNA: TGTGCCAGCAGCTTGGCGGGACAGGGAGAGACCCAGTACTTC. It yields the protein CASSLAGQGETQYF. The full variable domain, with the rest looked up from reference TRBV5-6 and TRBJ2-5, is DAGVTQSPTHLIKTRGQQVTLRCSPKSGHDTVSWYQQALGQGPQFIFQYYEEEERQRGNFPDRFSGHQFPNYSSELNVNALLLGDSALYLCASSLAGQGETQYFGPGTRLLVL.

This chain links TRBV2 with TRBJ2-7, with 11 bases matching TRBD2. CDR1 and CDR2 from the germline V gene are SNHLY and FYNNEI. The CDR3 loop spans 15 amino acids. Germline trimming cut 7 bases from V and 5 bases from J; bases unmatched to any gene: 10. CDR3 coding DNA: TGTGCCAGCACCTACTTTAGCGGGGGGGGTAACGAGCAGTACTTC. Translating gives CASTYFSGGGNEQYF.

The rearrangement links TRBV10-3 to TRBJ2-7, with a possible D match to TRBD1 (6 bases). The CDR3 has 12 residues. Germline CDR1 is ENHRY and CDR2 is SYGVKD. V lost 6 bases to trimming and J lost 5 bases, with 11 bases between them. The CDR3 sequence is CAIRGAHHEQYF. The CDR3 coding sequence is TGTGCCATCAGGGGGGCCCACCACGAGCAGTACTTC.

The CDR3 is CASGWDSGTMNTEAFF. CDR3 nucleotides: TGTGCCAGTGGGTGGGACTCCGGAACAATGAACACTGAAGCTTTCTTT. This sequence joins TRBV19 and TRBJ1-1, with D perhaps matching TRBD1 (5 bases). Germline V gene data show CDR1 as LNHDA and CDR2 as SQIVND (reference sequence). The V end was cut by 8 bases, the J end by 0 bases, with 19 bases between. The CDR3 is made up of 16 amino acids. Using reference TRBV19 and TRBJ1-1 for the parts outside the CDR3, the full variable domain is DGGITQSPKYLFRKEGQNVTLSCEQNLNHDAMYWYRQDPGQGLRLIYYSQIVNDFQKGDIAEGYSVSREKKESFPLTVTSAQKNPTAFYLCASGWDSGTMNTEAFFGQGTRLTVV.

The chain uses TRBV19 and TRBJ2-1; D gene ambiguous. The CDR3 runs 14 residues. Trimming took off 0 bases at V and 8 bases at J, with 11 bases between the two ends. Germline values: CDR1 LNHDA, CDR2 SQIVND (reference sequence). The CDR3 spells CASSIEDGGHEQFF. CDR3 coding DNA: TGTGCCAGTAGTATAGAAGACGGCGGTCATGAGCAGTTCTTC.

This rearrangement joins TRBV6-5 to TRBJ1-6; D may be TRBD1 (6 bases). This CDR3 spans 16 amino acids. V was trimmed by 4 bases and J by 7 bases, leaving 17 bases between them. Germline V gives CDR1 MNHEY, CDR2 SVGAGI. The CDR3 nucleotides read TGTGCCAGCAGTTTATCAGGGGTTGCCATAAATTCACCCCTCCACTTT. Its protein product is CASSLSGVAINSPLHF.

The chain employs TRBV30 and TRBJ1-5; TRBD1 is a possible D gene (5 bases). This CDR3 spans 13 amino acids. Per germline, CDR1 GTSNPN and CDR2 SVGIG (reference sequence). Deletions cut 0 bases from V and 4 bases from J, with 7 bases between. This CDR3 is CAWSVRTNQPQHF. CDR3 DNA: TGTGCCTGGAGTGTACGGACAAATCAGCCCCAGCATTTT.

The CDR3 reads CASSLERVGNEQFF. The CDR3 coding sequence is TGCGCCAGCAGCTTGGAGCGGGTGGGCAATGAGCAGTTCTTC. The chain joins TRBV5-1 to TRBJ2-1; perhaps TRBD2 as D (6 bases). Germline CDR1 reads SGHRS; CDR2 reads YFSETQ. The length of the CDR3 is 14 residues. V was trimmed by 0 bases and J by 6 bases, leaving 10 bases between them.

This chain links TRBV6-1 with TRBJ2-1, with D possibly being TRBD2 (5 bases). Trimming shortened V by 6 bases and J by 2 bases, and 8 bases separated the two germline ends. The CDR3 has 13 residues. CDR1 is MNHNS, CDR2 SASEGT, per germline. The CDR3 region is CASRRDTYNEQFF. In DNA form, the CDR3 reads TGTGCCAGCAGGAGGGATACCTACAATGAGCAGTTCTTC.

V usage is TRBV4-1 and J usage is TRBJ2-5, with TRBD1 matching 8 bases. Unmatched junction bases numbered 7, after V lost 2 bases and J lost 2 bases. Germline V gene sequence: CDR1 MGHRA, CDR2 YSYEKL. The CDR3 has 16 residues. The CDR3 loop reads CASSQRTGILQETQYF. CDR3 nucleotide sequence: TGCGCCAGCAGCCAACGGACAGGGATCTTGCAAGAGACCCAGTACTTC.

The genes are TRBV13 and TRBJ2-7, with TRBD2 matching 7 bases. The CDR3 sequence is 13 residues long. Germline-derived CDR1 and CDR2 are PRHDT and FYEKMQ (reference sequence). The junction had 7 bases not matched to a gene; V was cut back by 4 bases and J by 7 bases. The CDR3 DNA follows: TGTGCCAGCAGCTCCCCCAACGGGGGGGAGCAGTACTTC. Translated: CASSSPNGGEQYF.

The chain carries TRBV30 and TRBJ2-3; TRBD2 agrees at 7 bases. This CDR3 spans 12 amino acids. CDR1 GTSNPN and CDR2 SVGIG come from the germline V gene (reference sequence). J was trimmed by 5 bases and V by 3 bases; bases with no gene match: 2. The CDR3 nucleotides are TGTGCCTGGAGATGGGGGGGAGATACGCAGTATTTT. Translating it yields CAWRWGGDTQYF.

V usage is TRBV5-8 and J usage is TRBJ2-7; a possible D gene is TRBD1 (6 bases). CDR1 is SGHTS, CDR2 YDEGEE, per germline. This CDR3 contains 14 residues. The ends were cut back, 3 bases at V and 2 bases at J, with 12 bases in the middle. The CDR3 nucleotides are TGTGCCAGCAGCTCTGGGGGCGCTCCCTACGAGCAGTACTTC. It specifies CASSSGGAPYEQYF.

V is TRBV19 and J is TRBJ2-2; D is ambiguous. The ends were cut back, 7 bases at V and 0 bases at J, with 15 bases in the middle. Germline loops: CDR1 LNHDA, CDR2 SQIVND (reference sequence). The CDR3 extends over 16 amino acids. CDR3 region: CASNPTHITNTGELFF. CDR3 coding DNA: TGTGCCAGTAATCCGACACACATTACGAACACCGGGGAGCTGTTTTTT.

The gene calls are TRBV7-9 and TRBJ2-1; 7 nucleotides match TRBD2. The germline CDR1 and CDR2 sequences are SEHNR and FQNEAQ (reference sequence). With 0 bases clipped from V and 13 bases from J, the junction kept 6 bases outside the gene matches. This CDR3 contains 13 residues. The CDR3 coding sequence is TGTGCCAGCAGCTTAGCAGGGACTACCAACCAGTTCTTC. Protein product: CASSLAGTTNQFF.

Judged by frequency, this clone is medium-sized. V and J are TRBV10-2 and TRBJ1-3, with D maybe TRBD1 (5 bases). Germline values: CDR1 WSHSY, CDR2 SAAADI. The ends were cut back, 8 bases at V and 4 bases at J, with 15 bases in the middle. CDR3 size: 14 residues. CDR3: CASRGLTAGNTIYF. The CDR3 nucleotides read TGCGCCAGCCGGGGACTTACGGCCGGAAACACCATATATTTT.

The J gene is TRBJ1-1, the V gene TRBV21-1. TRBV21-1 is labeled a pseudogene. The CDR3 covers 15 residues. The DNA for the CDR3 is TGTGCCAGCAGCAAAGCGCCCGGGGGGGACACTGAAGCTTTCTTT. This translates into CASSKAPGGDTEAFF.

The CDR3 sequence: CASSYHSTGTYEQYF. DNA of the CDR3: TGTGCCAGCAGCTACCATTCGACAGGAACCTACGAGCAGTACTTC. V usage is TRBV7-2 and J usage is TRBJ2-7; D is possibly TRBD1 (6 bases). Trimming stripped 4 bases from V and 2 bases from J, with 15 bases between. The CDR3 has 15 residues. Germline loops: CDR1 SGHTA, CDR2 FQGNSA.

This chain links TRBV7-6 with TRBJ2-7; TRBD2 matches 7 bases. Trimming at V came to 0 bases and at J to 6 bases, leaving 8 bases not matched to a gene. The CDR3 runs to 15 residues. Germline V gene data show CDR1 as SGHVS and CDR2 as FNYEAQ. DNA for the CDR3: TGTGCCAGCAGCTTAGCGGGAGGGCCCGTCGGCGAGCAGTACTTC. The encoded protein is CASSLAGGPVGEQYF.

CDR3 amino acids: CASSASRLQETQYF. The CDR3 DNA is TGTGCCAGCAGTGCCTCGCGGCTACAAGAGACCCAGTACTTC. The genes are TRBV2 and TRBJ2-5; D is unresolved. This CDR3 has 14 residues. Germline-derived CDR1 and CDR2 are SNHLY and FYNNEI. Deletions cut 4 bases from V and 2 bases from J, with 11 bases between.

The chain combines TRBV28 with TRBJ2-6, with a tentative D call TRBD1 (5 bases). The V end lost 3 bases, the J end lost 4 bases, and 13 bases lay between the germline ends. From germline, CDR1 is MDHEN and CDR2 SYDVKM. The CDR3 has 16 amino acids. CDR3 bases: TGTGCCAGCAGTTTCCGATCAGGGTTCGGGGCCAACGTCCTGACTTTC. Translating gives CASSFRSGFGANVLTF.

This rearrangement joins TRBV5-1 to TRBJ2-1; TRBD2 matches at 14 bases. This CDR3 region has 18 residues. Trimming cost V 2 bases and J 4 bases; bases outside gene matches: 8. CDR1 is SGHRS, CDR2 YFSETQ, per germline. The CDR3 is CASSFLKTSGRVYNEQFF. The CDR3 DNA sequence: TGCGCCAGCAGCTTTTTAAAGACTAGCGGGAGGGTTTACAATGAGCAGTTCTTC.

V usage is TRBV27 and J usage is TRBJ2-7; D remains unclear. The V end was cut by 2 bases, the J end by 4 bases, with 21 bases between. The CDR3 length is 17 residues. Germline lookup yields CDR1 MNHEY and CDR2 SMNVEV (reference sequence). CDR3 in amino acids: CASSLTSELRSLYEQYF. In DNA form, the CDR3 reads TGTGCCAGCAGTTTAACGTCGGAGTTACGGTCGTTGTACGAGCAGTACTTC.

The chain links TRBV6-5 to TRBJ1-1; 7 bases line up with TRBD1. There are 14 residues in the CDR3. V was clipped by 7 bases and J by 2 bases; unmatched bases: 7. Looked up from germline, CDR1 is MNHEY and CDR2 is SVGAGI. CDR3 region: CASKGQYSNTEAFF. DNA for the CDR3: TGTGCCAGCAAGGGACAGTACAGTAACACTGAAGCTTTCTTT.